A selection of T cell receptor beta chains follows, all from one sample in a study of cytomegalovirus exposure and HLA in healthy donors. Produced via immunoSEQ multiplex PCR; TCRdb's table is partial and in-frame only. The data show about 83,000 clones, 60% to 85% seen once. The sample comprised PBMCs. All receptors come from a man aged 18 to 30 in good health and CMV-seropositive. Both conserved end residues are part of each CDR3. D genes are given only for firm matches. The size of a clone is reported for some rows only, either as once, few or many, or as a class for expanded clones.

15	TRBD1	TRBJ1-1	TRBV4-1	few	CASSPGQGLNPEAFF	TGCGCCAGCAGCCCGGGACAGGGTCTTAACCCTGAAGCTTTCTTT
15	.	TRBJ2-7	TRBV14	few	CASSQVRQVLDEQYF	TGTGCCAGCAGCCAAGTACGGCAGGTACTGGATGAGCAGTACTTC
15	TRBD2	TRBJ2-3	TRBV9	.	CASTGGNHPTDTQYF	TGTGCCAGCACCGGGGGGAACCACCCGACAGATACGCAGTATTTT
13	.	TRBJ2-5	TRBV11-3	.	CASSLGSQETQYF	TGTGCCAGCAGCTTAGGGAGCCAAGAGACCCAGTACTTC
16	TRBD2	TRBJ2-1	TRBV7-8	.	CASSLAQGLVGNEQFF	TGTGCCAGCAGCTTAGCGCAGGGACTAGTGGGTAATGAGCAGTTCTTC
14	.	TRBJ1-2	TRBV7-9	.	CASSSRLAPLGYTF	TGTGCCAGCAGCTCCCGACTGGCCCCCTTGGGCTACACCTTC
13	.	TRBJ2-3	TRBV7-3	.	CASSFQGLDTQYF	TGTGCCAGCAGCTTCCAGGGGTTGGATACGCAGTATTTT
12	.	TRBJ2-1	TRBV6-5	.	CASTGLRNEQFF	TGTGCCAGCACCGGACTTAGAAATGAGCAGTTCTTC
13	.	TRBJ2-1	TRBV7-8	.	CASSWTVLREQFF	TGTGCCAGCAGCTGGACAGTACTTAGGGAGCAGTTCTTC
17	TRBD1	TRBJ1-2	TRBV4-1	.	CASSQVGTGRWPHGYTF	TGCGCCAGCAGCCAAGTCGGGACAGGAAGATGGCCTCATGGCTACACCTTC
15	TRBD2	TRBJ2-2	TRBV6-4	.	CASSETGGGTGELFF	TGTGCCAGCAGTGAAACGGGAGGGGGCACCGGGGAGCTGTTTTTT
16	TRBD1	TRBJ1-2	TRBV2	few	CASSESTVTGDYGYTF	TGTGCCAGCAGTGAATCCACTGTGACAGGGGACTATGGCTACACCTTC
14	.	TRBJ2-3	TRBV29-1	few	CSVEAGDNTDTQYF	TGCAGCGTTGAAGCAGGGGACAACACAGATACGCAGTATTTT
16	TRBD2	TRBJ2-2	TRBV7-2	.	CASSPGGTPLGGELFF	TGTGCCAGCAGCCCGGGGGGGACCCCCCTCGGCGGGGAGCTGTTTTTT
15	TRBD1	TRBJ2-7	TRBV7-8	.	CASSPGPTGNHEQYF	TGTGCCAGCAGCCCAGGCCCGACAGGGAACCACGAGCAGTACTTC
15	.	TRBJ2-7	TRBV5-4	.	CASSLAGGPSYEQYF	TGTGCCAGCAGCTTGGCAGGGGGGCCCTCCTACGAGCAGTACTTC
15	.	TRBJ1-1	TRBV18	.	CASSPPQGLNTEAFF	TGTGCCAGCTCACCACCCCAGGGACTCAACACTGAAGCTTTCTTT
15	TRBD2	TRBJ2-3	TRBV13	few	CASSWGTSGSDTQYF	TGTGCCAGCAGCTGGGGGACTAGCGGCTCCGATACGCAGTATTTT
13	TRBD2	TRBJ2-7	TRBV6-4	few	CASSRLAGDEQYF	TGTGCCAGCAGTCGACTAGCGGGCGACGAGCAGTACTTC
15	.	TRBJ2-3	TRBV15	.	CATSIRGGSTDTQYF	TGTGCCACCAGCATTAGGGGGGGTAGCACAGATACGCAGTATTTT
13	.	TRBJ2-7	TRBV29-1	.	CSAGQQRTYEQYF	TGCAGCGCCGGACAACAACGGACCTACGAGCAGTACTTC
19	TRBD1	TRBJ2-1	TRBV4-1	.	CASSPRDRGLRDLDGEQFF	TGCGCCAGCAGCCCGCGGGACAGGGGGCTCCGGGACCTTGATGGAGAGCAGTTCTTC
16	TRBD1	TRBJ1-4	TRBV6-4	.	CASSVGQGATNEKLFF	TGTGCCAGCAGCGTTGGACAGGGGGCGACTAATGAAAAACTGTTTTTT
14	.	TRBJ1-1	TRBV15	.	CATSRGGSRTEAFF	TGTGCCACCAGCAGAGGAGGGAGTAGGACTGAAGCTTTCTTT
15	TRBD2	TRBJ2-3	TRBV10-3	.	CAISGSGEKPHTQYF	TGTGCCATCAGTGGAAGCGGGGAAAAACCCCATACGCAGTATTTT
12	.	TRBJ2-1	TRBV27	.	CASSLQGGEQFF	TGTGCCAGCAGTTTACAAGGGGGTGAGCAGTTCTTC
15	.	TRBJ1-1	TRBV5-1	.	CASSTRTRMNTEAFF	TGCGCCAGCAGCACAAGGACAAGGATGAACACTGAAGCTTTCTTT
14	TRBD2	TRBJ2-3	TRBV25-1	.	CAVQTSGKRDTQYF	TGTGCCGTTCAAACTAGCGGGAAAAGAGATACGCAGTATTTT
16	.	TRBJ2-3	TRBV29-1	.	CSVEENPDRATDTQYF	TGCAGCGTTGAAGAAAATCCGGACAGAGCCACAGATACGCAGTATTTT
14	.	TRBJ2-1	TRBV28	.	CASCQARPYNEQFF	TGTGCCAGCTGCCAAGCGCGACCCTACAATGAGCAGTTCTTC
13	.	TRBJ2-7	TRBV4-1	.	CASSQGGSYEQYF	TGCGCCAGCAGCCAGGGGGGCTCCTACGAGCAGTACTTC
15	TRBD1	TRBJ2-7	TRBV4-2	.	CASSQGGQGSYEQYF	TGTGCCAGCAGCCAAGGGGGACAGGGCTCCTACGAGCAGTACTTC